These 19 T cell receptor beta chains were sequenced from one sample in a study of T cells after yellow fever vaccination. TCRdb passed the 5' RACE reads through MiXCR, listing each CDR3 protein once. The sample lists about 340,000 distinct CDR3 sequences; approximately 12% were seen once. Specimen: CD4+ T cells sorted from PBMCs, collected 15 days after the yellow fever booster vaccination. The receptors stem from a man between 18 and 35 years old who received the YFV17D yellow fever vaccine.

This clonotype was recorded a few times. The rearrangement joins TRBV4-1 to TRBJ2-1; 7 bases are a match to TRBD1. Germline V lookup: CDR1 MGHRA, CDR2 YSYEKL. With V trimmed by 2 bases and J by 0 bases, 22 bases remained unmatched. The CDR3 is made up of 22 amino acids. The CDR3 loop reads CASSQRALDRVLGPSSYNEQFF. In DNA form, the CDR3 reads TGCGCCAGCAGCCAAAGAGCCCTAGACAGGGTCCTGGGCCCGAGCTCCTACAATGAGCAGTTCTTC.

This chain joins TRBV4-2 and TRBJ2-5; 9 positions agree with TRBD2. CDR1 LGHNA and CDR2 YNFKEQ come from the germline V gene. V dropped 1 base and J dropped 5; count of bases not matched to a gene: 5. CDR3 length equals 15 residues. The CDR3 loop reads CASSQGLAVVETQYF. The DNA for the CDR3 is TGTGCCAGCAGCCAAGGACTAGCGGTCGTGGAGACCCAGTACTTC.

This clonotype was found a few times. The chain combines TRBV5-1 with TRBJ2-2; TRBD2 might be the D (6 bases). V gave up 4 bases and J gave up 6 bases, with 13 bases separating them. The CDR3 consists of 14 residues. The germline CDR1 and CDR2 sequences are SGHRS and YFSETQ. The CDR3 here is CASSLDGGPGELFF. Here the CDR3 DNA reads TGCGCCAGCAGCCTGGACGGGGGACCCGGGGAGCTGTTTTTT.

The CDR3 sequence is CASSSPAGGRTGELFF. CDR3 in DNA: TGTGCCAGCAGTTCCCCCGCCGGGGGCCGAACCGGGGAGCTGTTTTTT. The chain carries TRBV12-3 or TRBV12-4 and TRBJ2-2; D is possibly TRBD1 or TRBD2 (6 bases each). The CDR3 sequence is 16 residues long. V shed 4 bases and J shed 5 bases, with 17 bases lying between them.

In its sample, this clonotype was seen a few times. This chain connects TRBV27 to TRBJ2-7; 7 positions match TRBD2. The germline V gene has CDR1 MNHEY and CDR2 SMNVEV (reference sequence). V shed 2 bases, J shed 3 bases, and the junction held 7 bases outside the gene matches. CDR3 size: 15 residues. CDR3 sequence: CASSLLPGGGYEQYV. CDR3 sequence (DNA): TGTGCCAGCAGTTTACTGCCGGGGGGTGGCTACGAGCAGTACGTC.

This clonotype was detected many times. The genes are TRBV4-3 and TRBJ2-3; TRBD2 matches 10 bases. The trim removed 2 bases at V and 8 bases at J, leaving 7 bases unmatched. Germline V gene data show CDR1 as LGHNA and CDR2 as YSLEER. This CDR3 is 15 amino acids long. This CDR3 is CASSQPSGGRVTQYF. The CDR3 region has the DNA TGCGCCAGCAGCCAACCTAGCGGGGGTCGGGTTACGCAGTATTTT.

The chain combines TRBV21-1 with TRBJ1-5; no DNA check was done on the table's D call, TRBD1. TRBV21-1 is a listed pseudogene. This CDR3 spans 15 amino acids. The chain's CDR3 is CASSSRTGGNQPQHF. The CDR3, as DNA: TGTGCCAGCAGCAGTCGGACCGGGGGCAATCAGCCCCAGCATTTT.

The sample holds a few counts of this clonotype. The rearrangement uses TRBV29-1 and TRBJ1-1; 7 bases line up with TRBD1. Trimming at V came to 6 bases and at J to 3 bases, leaving 7 bases not matched to a gene. This CDR3 region has 13 residues. Germline-derived CDR1 and CDR2 are SQVTM and ANQGSEA. CDR3 loop: CSVATGRYTEAFF. Written as DNA, the CDR3 is TGCAGCGTCGCGACAGGGCGGTACACTGAAGCTTTCTTT.

The sample holds a few counts of this clonotype. The chain is built from TRBV6-1 and TRBJ1-2; the D is unclear. Between the trimmed V and J ends, which lost 0 bases and 2 bases, there was a span of 7 bases. The CDR3 runs to 14 residues. Germline V gene lookup returns CDR1 MNHNS and CDR2 SASEGT. As DNA, the CDR3 is TGTGCCAGCAGTGAAGCGCCAGGCAACTATGGCTACACCTTC. It translates to CASSEAPGNYGYTF.

The table lists this clonotype with a few counts. The V and J genes are TRBV6-5 and TRBJ1-6; D is uncertain. V lost 6 bases, J lost 10 bases, and 16 bases lay in between. CDR1 is MNHEY, CDR2 SVGAGI, per germline. The CDR3 spans 14 residues. The CDR3 reads CASRPGLASSPLHF. As DNA, the CDR3 is TGTGCCAGCAGACCCGGACTGGCTTCCTCACCCCTCCACTTT.

This rearrangement joins TRBV6-2 or TRBV6-3 to TRBJ2-1, with TRBD2 matching 8 bases. Per germline, CDR1 MNHEY and CDR2 SVGEGT. J lost 9 bases, V lost 10 bases, and 11 bases had no gene match. The CDR3 extends over 13 amino acids. CDR3 bases: TGTGCCATTGGACTAGCCGGGGCTCGTGAGCAGTTCTTC. Its translation: CAIGLAGAREQFF.

This rearrangement joins TRBV6-5 to TRBJ1-1, with a weak D call TRBD1 (6 bases). This CDR3 contains 13 residues. Germline-derived CDR1 and CDR2 are MNHEY and SVGAGI. The V end was cut by 3 bases, the J end by 5 bases, with 10 bases between. The CDR3 bases are TGTGCCAGCAGTTATTCAGGGGAAACTGAAGCTTTCTTT. Its protein is CASSYSGETEAFF.

This clonotype was picked up many times. The chain recombines TRBV29-1 with TRBJ2-3; 10 nucleotides match TRBD2. The V gene end was trimmed by 7 bases and the J gene end by 6 bases; junction bases not matched to a gene: 7. The germline V gene encodes CDR1 SQVTM and CDR2 ANQGSEA. The CDR3 extends over 13 amino acids. In DNA form, the CDR3 reads TGCAGCGGCGGGACTAGCGATCTGGATACGCAGTATTTT. It is translated as CSGGTSDLDTQYF.

This clonotype was counted at least ten times. This chain uses TRBV12-3 or TRBV12-4 with TRBJ2-1; 10 nucleotides align to TRBD2. The J segment lost 8 bases and the V segment lost 7 bases, leaving 5 bases of the junction unmatched. The CDR3 is made up of 13 amino acids. CDR3 bases: TGTGCCAGCAATAGCGGGGGGCCATATGAGCAGTTCTTC. Translating it yields CASNSGGPYEQFF.

The chain employs TRBV6-6 and TRBJ1-1; D remains unclear. The V end lost 4 bases, the J end lost 11 bases, and 17 bases lay between the germline ends. The CDR3 is 13 amino acids. Looked up from germline, CDR1 is MNHNY and CDR2 is SVGAGI (reference sequence). The CDR3 DNA reads as TGTGCCAGCAGTTCCAGTTTGGGGTCGGGCGCTTTCTTT. It specifies CASSSSLGSGAFF.

The chain combines TRBV7-2 with TRBJ2-5; D remains ambiguous. Per germline, CDR1 SGHTA and CDR2 FQGNSA. The CDR3 sequence is 14 residues long. The germline V and J ends were trimmed by 4 bases and 4 bases, with 13 bases remaining between them. This CDR3 reads CASSSWNARETQYF. In nucleotides, the CDR3 is TGTGCCAGCAGCTCGTGGAACGCCCGAGAGACCCAGTACTTC.

This clonotype has a handful of counts. Here the CDR3 reads CASSQDYAPNIQYF. The CDR3 nucleotides are TGCGCCAGCAGCCAAGACTACGCCCCCAACATTCAGTACTTC. This sequence joins TRBV4-3 and TRBJ2-4; D gene unclear. Germline loops: CDR1 LGHNA, CDR2 YSLEER. V lost 0 bases and J lost 7, with 10 bases in between. The CDR3 runs 14 residues.

There are a few counts of this clonotype. The chain couples TRBV27 to TRBJ1-2; 7 bases line up with TRBD1. CDR3 length: 14 residues. J lost 4 bases, V lost 5 bases, and 7 bases had no gene match. Germline V gene data show CDR1 as MNHEY and CDR2 as SMNVEV (reference sequence). The CDR3 loop reads CASSLQGIGYGYTF. The CDR3 DNA sequence: TGTGCCAGCAGTCTACAGGGGATCGGCTATGGCTACACCTTC.

V usage is TRBV5-6 and J usage is TRBJ2-7; the match to TRBD1 covers 8 bases. CDR1 is SGHDT, CDR2 YYEEEE, per germline. This CDR3 comprises 15 residues. J lost 3 bases, V lost 0 bases, and 5 bases had no gene match. CDR3 coding DNA: TGTGCCAGCAGCTTGGGGAGACAGGGGTTCTACGAGCAGTACTTC. It is translated as CASSLGRQGFYEQYF. Full variable domain (missing parts from reference TRBV5-6 and TRBJ2-7): DAGVTQSPTHLIKTRGQQVTLRCSPKSGHDTVSWYQQALGQGPQFIFQYYEEEERQRGNFPDRFSGHQFPNYSSELNVNALLLGDSALYLCASSLGRQGFYEQYFGPGTRLTVT.